A selection of T cell receptor beta chains follows, all from one sample in a study of blood T cell repertoires in COVID-19. TCRdb's table, derived via immunoSEQ multiplex PCR, lists solely in-frame clones and lacks some. The table shows 100,000 or so clones, with approximately 89% occurring only once. Sequencing was carried out using peripheral blood. The receptors here all came from a woman aged 25 to 45 with acute or convalescent COVID-19. Each CDR3 is given with its conserved first and last residue. Each record gives: J gene, clone size, CDR3 length, D gene, V gene, CDR3 protein, CDR3 DNA. D genes are given only for firm matches. The size entry is marked missing in some rows and otherwise reads once, few, many or a size class.

TRBJ1-2	NA	15	TRBD1	TRBV6-1	CASSELQGVGYGYTF	TGTGCCAGCAGTGAACTACAGGGGGTTGGCTATGGCTACACCTTC
TRBJ1-5	NA	15	NA	TRBV30	CAWTAATHGNQPQHF	TGTGCCTGGACGGCGGCGACTCATGGCAATCAGCCCCAGCATTTT
TRBJ1-1	NA	14	NA	TRBV5-1	CASSLQDMNTEAFF	TGCGCCAGCAGCTTACAGGATATGAACACTGAAGCTTTCTTT
TRBJ2-1	NA	15	NA	TRBV4-2	CASSQEGGVLNEQFF	TGTGCCAGCAGCCAAGAAGGGGGGGTTTTAAATGAGCAGTTCTTC
TRBJ1-1	NA	13	TRBD1	TRBV2	CASRGTGLTEAFF	TGTGCCAGCAGAGGGACAGGCCTCACTGAAGCTTTCTTT
TRBJ1-1	NA	13	NA	TRBV7-3	CASRTTGTGEAFF	TGTGCCAGCAGGACAACAGGGACGGGTGAAGCTTTCTTT
TRBJ2-5	NA	15	NA	TRBV6-5	CASSPLWLVQETQYF	TGTGCCAGCAGTCCGCTGTGGCTTGTCCAAGAGACCCAGTACTTC
TRBJ2-7	NA	15	NA	TRBV9	CASSPRAGSSYEQYF	TGTGCCAGCAGCCCTCGGGCGGGGAGCTCCTACGAGCAGTACTTC
TRBJ2-7	NA	11	TRBD1	TRBV28	CASSSDRGLDF	TGTGCCAGCAGCTCGGACAGGGGGTTGGACTTC
TRBJ1-2	NA	12	NA	TRBV2	CASIRQRGGYTF	TGTGCCAGCATAAGACAACGGGGTGGCTACACCTTC
TRBJ1-1	NA	15	TRBD1	TRBV18	CASRINRQGGREAFF	TGTGCCAGCAGAATCAATCGACAGGGGGGCAGAGAAGCTTTCTTT
TRBJ1-4	few	14	NA	TRBV30	CAWSEGIRDEKLFF	TGTGCCTGGAGTGAGGGGATACGTGATGAAAAACTGTTTTTT
TRBJ1-4	NA	11	NA	TRBV7-8	CASSPGEKLFF	TGTGCCAGCAGCCCCGGTGAAAAACTGTTTTTT
TRBJ2-3	NA	14	NA	TRBV5-1	CASSPGLGTDTQYF	TGCGCCAGCAGCCCGGGACTCGGCACAGATACGCAGTATTTT
TRBJ2-7	NA	14	NA	TRBV10-1	CASSDRHREGEQYF	TGCGCCAGCAGTGATCGGCACAGGGAGGGCGAGCAGTACTTC
TRBJ1-1	NA	14	TRBD1	TRBV15	CATSRDQGATEAFF	TGTGCCACCAGCAGAGATCAGGGGGCCACTGAAGCTTTCTTT
TRBJ1-4	NA	15	TRBD1	TRBV30	CACSTPDRGYEKLFF	TGTGCCTGCTCAACCCCGGACAGGGGGTATGAAAAACTGTTTTTT
TRBJ2-4	NA	15	TRBD1	TRBV6-5	CASSARSGDRGRGYF	TGTGCCAGCTCCGCCAGGTCCGGGGACAGGGGTCGGGGCTACTTC
TRBJ2-1	NA	14	TRBD1	TRBV30	CAWKDRGPYNEQFF	TGTGCCTGGAAAGACAGGGGGCCTTACAATGAGCAGTTCTTC
TRBJ2-1	NA	13	NA	TRBV27	CASSIRGRDEQFF	TGTGCCAGCAGTATCAGGGGAAGGGATGAGCAGTTCTTC
TRBJ1-6	NA	15	TRBD1	TRBV6-5	CASSLQGDGTSPLHF	TGTGCCAGCAGTTTACAGGGGGACGGAACTTCACCCCTCCACTTT
TRBJ2-1	NA	15	NA	TRBV4-2	CASSQPFARGNEQFF	TGTGCCAGCAGCCAACCCTTCGCCAGGGGCAATGAGCAGTTCTTC
TRBJ2-3	medium-sized	13	NA	TRBV7-9	CASSVTGTDTQYF	TGTGCCAGCAGCGTTACAGGGACAGATACGCAGTATTTT
TRBJ1-1	NA	15	NA	TRBV6-5	CASKTTDKSFTEAFF	TGTGCCAGCAAGACTACAGACAAAAGTTTTACTGAAGCTTTCTTT
TRBJ2-7	NA	12	NA	TRBV27	CASSLTGGEQYF	TGTGCCAGCAGTTTGACAGGAGGCGAGCAGTACTTC
TRBJ2-3	NA	15	NA	TRBV24-1	CATILGQAYTDTQYF	TGTGCCACCATCCTGGGTCAGGCATACACAGATACGCAGTATTTT
TRBJ1-5	NA	16	NA	TRBV28	CASSSSTEYSNQPQHF	TGTGCCAGCAGTTCCTCGACAGAATATAGCAATCAGCCCCAGCATTTT
TRBJ1-5	NA	14	TRBD1	TRBV7-2	CASSPGTGAQPQHF	TGTGCCAGCAGCCCGGGGACAGGGGCTCAGCCCCAGCATTTT
TRBJ1-6	NA	13	NA	TRBV19	CASSPPYNSPLHF	TGTGCCAGTAGTCCTCCCTATAATTCACCCCTCCACTTT
TRBJ2-3	NA	20	TRBD2	TRBV9	CASSTALAGRTLESGDTQYF	TGTGCCAGCAGCACAGCACTAGCGGGGCGGACATTGGAGTCTGGAGATACGCAGTATTTT
TRBJ1-6	NA	14	NA	TRBV7-2	CASSFVQWDSPLHF	TGTGCCAGCAGCTTTGTACAGTGGGATTCACCCCTCCACTTT
TRBJ2-1	NA	12	NA	TRBV13	CASSTYVNEQFF	TGTGCCAGCAGCACCTACGTCAATGAGCAGTTCTTC
TRBJ1-1	NA	14	TRBD1	TRBV6-6	CASRGGQGITEAFF	TGTGCCAGCAGGGGGGGACAGGGGATCACTGAAGCTTTCTTT
TRBJ1-2	NA	17	TRBD1	TRBV15	CATSSPGTGATSYGYTF	TGTGCCACCAGCAGTCCCGGGACAGGGGCGACCTCCTATGGCTACACCTTC
TRBJ2-1	NA	15	TRBD1	TRBV27	CASSPRDREGNEQFF	TGTGCCAGCAGCCCCCGGGACAGGGAGGGGAATGAGCAGTTCTTC
TRBJ1-1	NA	15	TRBD1	TRBV5-6	CASSPLGTGNTEAFF	TGTGCCAGCAGCCCCCTCGGGACAGGGAACACTGAAGCTTTCTTT
TRBJ1-2	once	13	NA	TRBV12-3/TRBV12-4	CASRSTGRYGYTF	TGTGCCAGCAGGTCGACAGGCCGCTATGGCTACACCTTC
TRBJ1-2	NA	16	TRBD1	TRBV7-3	CASSSTPGQENYGYTF	TGTGCCAGCAGCTCAACCCCGGGACAGGAGAACTATGGCTACACCTTC
TRBJ1-3	NA	15	NA	TRBV13	CASGTRRDPGNTIYF	TGTGCCAGCGGAACGAGGAGGGACCCCGGAAACACCATATATTTT
TRBJ1-2	NA	17	NA	TRBV7-9	CASSLTLTGPRNYGYTF	TGTGCCAGCAGCCTCACCCTGACAGGACCTAGAAACTATGGCTACACCTTC
TRBJ2-7	NA	15	TRBD2	TRBV4-1	CASSQELAGGLEQYF	TGCGCCAGCAGCCAAGAGCTAGCGGGGGGGCTCGAGCAGTACTTC
TRBJ1-3	NA	13	NA	TRBV6-5	CASSSLQGNTIYF	TGTGCCAGCAGTTCTTTACAGGGAAACACCATATATTTT
TRBJ2-4	NA	15	NA	TRBV28	CASNTIGAPGDIQYF	TGTGCCAGCAACACAATCGGGGCCCCGGGGGACATTCAGTACTTC
TRBJ1-1	NA	14	NA	TRBV6-5	CASSHRDGITEAFF	TGTGCCAGCAGTCACAGGGACGGGATAACTGAAGCTTTCTTT
TRBJ1-5	few	12	NA	TRBV4-2	CASSQIGQPQHF	TGTGCCAGCAGCCAAATTGGCCAGCCCCAGCATTTT
TRBJ2-3	NA	19	TRBD1	TRBV12-5	CASTTPGQGLVGGTDTQYF	TGTGCTAGTACAACCCCGGGACAGGGATTGGTGGGAGGCACAGATACGCAGTATTTT
TRBJ1-1	NA	12	NA	TRBV7-6	CASSLAGGEAFF	TGTGCCAGCAGCTTAGCAGGGGGTGAAGCTTTCTTT
TRBJ1-2	NA	14	NA	TRBV5-4	CASSLGGRNYGYTF	TGTGCCAGCAGCTTGGGAGGGAGGAACTATGGCTACACCTTC
TRBJ2-1	NA	11	NA	TRBV9	CASSVGGEQFF	TGTGCCAGCAGCGTAGGAGGTGAGCAGTTCTTC
TRBJ1-5	NA	14	NA	TRBV4-1	CASAAGWNNQPQHF	TGCGCCAGCGCAGCAGGCTGGAACAATCAGCCCCAGCATTTT
TRBJ1-2	NA	15	NA	TRBV7-2	CASSFSGKANYGYTF	TGTGCCAGCAGCTTCTCGGGGAAAGCTAACTATGGCTACACCTTC
TRBJ2-7	NA	15	NA	TRBV10-2	CASSGGGTGFYEQYF	TGCGCCAGCAGTGGGGGGGGGACAGGATTCTACGAGCAGTACTTC
TRBJ2-3	NA	11	NA	TRBV12-5	CASAYTDTQYF	TGTGCTAGTGCCTACACAGATACGCAGTATTTT
TRBJ2-5	NA	15	NA	TRBV11-2	CASSLGQIGQVTQYF	TGTGCCAGCAGCTTAGGGCAAATAGGTCAGGTAACCCAGTACTTC